This T cell receptor beta chain is drawn from a study of T cell responses to AZD1222 COVID-19 vaccine. A word on this clone: Its antigen remains unidentified.

This CDR3 has 15 amino acids. Trimming shortened V by 3 bases and J by 2 bases, and 14 bases separated the two germline ends. CDR1 and CDR2 from the germline V gene are SNHLY and FYNNEI. The repertoire was sequenced with immunoSEQ multiplex PCR; TCRdb's copy has only in-frame clones and lacks some. Of over 100,000 clones in the sample, approximately 85% were seen once. Study-wide results and limits: Donors skewed white British and female; clonal diversity was possibly underestimated. The study identified only five or six AZD1222 recipients as seropositive at baseline. Spike-specific TCR breadth and depth went up after people got two AZD1222 doses.

This clonotype was obtained from an adult who received the MenACWY meningococcal vaccine as a control. This material consisted of peripheral blood, taken 28 days after the second dose of the MenACWY control vaccine. The chain combines TRBV2 with TRBJ2-7; D is possibly TRBD1 (6 bases). CDR3 amino acids: CASSDVPGQTYEQYF. DNA for the CDR3: TGTGCCAGCAGTGATGTACCGGGACAAACCTACGAGCAGTACTTC. The full variable domain, in which reference TRBV2 and TRBJ2-7 provide the parts outside the CDR3, is EPEVTQTPSHQVTQMGQEVILRCVPISNHLYFYWYRQILGQKVEFLVSFYNNEISEKSEIFDDQFSVERPDGSNFTLKIRSTKLEDSAMYFCASSDVPGQTYEQYFGPGTRLTVT.